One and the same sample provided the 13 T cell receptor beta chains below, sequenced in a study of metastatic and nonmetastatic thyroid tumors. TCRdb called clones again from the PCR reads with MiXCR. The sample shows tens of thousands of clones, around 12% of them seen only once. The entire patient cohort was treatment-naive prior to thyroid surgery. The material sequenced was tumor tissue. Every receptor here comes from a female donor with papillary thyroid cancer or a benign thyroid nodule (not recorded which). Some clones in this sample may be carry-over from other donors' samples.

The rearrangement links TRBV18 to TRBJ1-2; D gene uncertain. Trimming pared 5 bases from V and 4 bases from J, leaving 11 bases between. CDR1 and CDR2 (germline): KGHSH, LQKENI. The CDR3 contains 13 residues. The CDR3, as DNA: TGTGCCAGCTCAAAGATTGCGGCCTATGGCTACACCTTC. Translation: CASSKIAAYGYTF.

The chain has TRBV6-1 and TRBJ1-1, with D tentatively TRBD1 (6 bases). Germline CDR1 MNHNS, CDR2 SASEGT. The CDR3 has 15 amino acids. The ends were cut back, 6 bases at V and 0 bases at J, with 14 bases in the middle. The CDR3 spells CASSSPGELNTEAFF. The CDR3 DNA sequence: TGTGCCAGCAGCAGTCCAGGGGAATTGAACACTGAAGCTTTCTTT.

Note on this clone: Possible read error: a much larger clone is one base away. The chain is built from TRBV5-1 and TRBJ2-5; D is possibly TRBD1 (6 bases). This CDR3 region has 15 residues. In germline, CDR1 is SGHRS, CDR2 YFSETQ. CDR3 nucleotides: TGCGCCGGCAGCTTGGGACACTCCCAAGTGGAGACCCAGTACTTC. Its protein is CAGSLGHSQVETQYF.

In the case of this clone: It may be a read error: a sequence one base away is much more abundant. The CDR3 region has the DNA TGTGCCAACTCACCGGACAGGGAGGGGAGTAGCGGGCGCGAGCAGTACTTC. Residues: CANSPDREGSSGREQYF. This chain connects TRBV18 to TRBJ2-7, with a possible D match to TRBD1 (8 bases). The CDR3 extends over 17 amino acids. Germline V gives CDR1 KGHSH, CDR2 LQKENI.

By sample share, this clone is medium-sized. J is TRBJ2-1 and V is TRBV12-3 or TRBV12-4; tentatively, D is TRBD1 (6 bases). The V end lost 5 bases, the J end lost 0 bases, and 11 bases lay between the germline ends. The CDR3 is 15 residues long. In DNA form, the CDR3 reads TGTGCCAGCAGTGGGGGCACTGCCTCCTACAATGAGCAGTTCTTC. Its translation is CASSGGTASYNEQFF.

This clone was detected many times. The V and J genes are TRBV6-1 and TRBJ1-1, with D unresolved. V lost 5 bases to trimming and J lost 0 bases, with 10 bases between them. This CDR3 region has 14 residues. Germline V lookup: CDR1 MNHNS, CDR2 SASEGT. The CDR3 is CASSSDTLNTEAFF. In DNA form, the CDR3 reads TGTGCCAGCAGTTCCGACACATTGAACACTGAAGCTTTCTTT.

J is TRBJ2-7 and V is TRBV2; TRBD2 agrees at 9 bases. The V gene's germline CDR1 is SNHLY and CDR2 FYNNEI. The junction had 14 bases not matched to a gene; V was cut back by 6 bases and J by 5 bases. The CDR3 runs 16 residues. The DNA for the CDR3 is TGTGCCAGCAGCACGGGACTAGCTGGAGCCATCAACGAGCAGTACTTC. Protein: CASSTGLAGAINEQYF.

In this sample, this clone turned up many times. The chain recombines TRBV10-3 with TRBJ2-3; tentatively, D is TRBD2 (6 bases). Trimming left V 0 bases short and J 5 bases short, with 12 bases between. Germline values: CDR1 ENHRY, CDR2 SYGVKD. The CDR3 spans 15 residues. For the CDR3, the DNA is TGTGCCATCAGTGAGTCGATTTCGGGAGAAGATACGCAGTATTTT. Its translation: CAISESISGEDTQYF.

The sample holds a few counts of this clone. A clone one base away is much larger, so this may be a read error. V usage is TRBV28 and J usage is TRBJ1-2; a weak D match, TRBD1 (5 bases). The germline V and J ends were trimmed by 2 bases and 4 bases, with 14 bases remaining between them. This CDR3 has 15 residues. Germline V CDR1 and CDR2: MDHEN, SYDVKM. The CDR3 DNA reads TGTGCCAGCAGTTTAGTCGGGGGGGGTAGCTATGGCTACACCTTC. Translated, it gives CASSLVGGGSYGYTF.

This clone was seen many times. CDR3 protein: CASSPRRGAKETQYF. DNA of the CDR3: TGTGCCAGCAGTCCTCGCCGGGGGGCAAAAGAGACCCAGTACTTC. J is TRBJ2-5 and V is TRBV28, with D perhaps TRBD2 (7 bases). Germline CDR1 reads MDHEN; CDR2 reads SYDVKM. The CDR3 runs to 15 residues. V lost 5 bases and J 3 bases, leaving 16 bases between the germline ends.

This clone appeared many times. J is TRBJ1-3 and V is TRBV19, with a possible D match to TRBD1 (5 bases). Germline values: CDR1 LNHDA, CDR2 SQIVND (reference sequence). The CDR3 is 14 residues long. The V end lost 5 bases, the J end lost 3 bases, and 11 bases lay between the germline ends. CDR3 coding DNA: TGTGCCAGTAGTTTCTCAGGGCTTGGAAACACCATATATTTT. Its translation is CASSFSGLGNTIYF.

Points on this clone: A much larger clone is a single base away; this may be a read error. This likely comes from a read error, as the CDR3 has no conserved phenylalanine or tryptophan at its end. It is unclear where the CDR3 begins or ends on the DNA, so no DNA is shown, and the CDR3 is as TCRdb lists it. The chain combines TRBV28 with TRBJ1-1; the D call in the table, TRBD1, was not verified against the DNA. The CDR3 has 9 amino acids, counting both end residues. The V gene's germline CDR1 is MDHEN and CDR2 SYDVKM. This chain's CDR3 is CASNRQGIR.

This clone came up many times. CDR3 residues: CASGPPPLGVYNEQFF. For the CDR3, the DNA is TGTGCTAGTGGGCCCCCCCCCTTGGGGGTCTACAATGAGCAGTTCTTC. The rearrangement joins TRBV12-5 to TRBJ2-1; possibly TRBD1 or TRBD2 for D (5 bases each). Germline loops: CDR1 LGHNT, CDR2 FRNRAP. The V end lost 6 bases, the J end lost 3 bases, and 18 bases lay between the germline ends. CDR3 size: 16 residues.